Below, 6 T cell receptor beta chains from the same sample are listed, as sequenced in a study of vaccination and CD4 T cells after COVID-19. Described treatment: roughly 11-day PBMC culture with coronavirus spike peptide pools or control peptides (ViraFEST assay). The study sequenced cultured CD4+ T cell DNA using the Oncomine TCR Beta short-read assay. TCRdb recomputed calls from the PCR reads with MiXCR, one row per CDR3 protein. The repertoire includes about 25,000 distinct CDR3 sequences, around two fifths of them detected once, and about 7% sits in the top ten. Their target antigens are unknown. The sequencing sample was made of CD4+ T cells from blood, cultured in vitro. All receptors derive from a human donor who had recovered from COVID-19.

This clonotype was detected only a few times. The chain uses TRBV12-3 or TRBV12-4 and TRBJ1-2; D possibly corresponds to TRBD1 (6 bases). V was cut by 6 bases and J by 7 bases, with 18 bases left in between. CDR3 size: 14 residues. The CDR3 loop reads CASRPIQGTGGYTF. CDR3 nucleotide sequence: TGTGCCAGCAGGCCTATTCAGGGGACTGGTGGCTACACCTTC.

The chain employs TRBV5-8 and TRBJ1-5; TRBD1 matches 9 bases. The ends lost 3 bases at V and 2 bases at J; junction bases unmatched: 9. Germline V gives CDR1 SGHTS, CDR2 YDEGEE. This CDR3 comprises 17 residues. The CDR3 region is CASSSGQGRVGNQPQHF. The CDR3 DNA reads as TGTGCCAGCAGCTCGGGACAGGGTAGGGTCGGCAATCAGCCCCAGCATTTT.

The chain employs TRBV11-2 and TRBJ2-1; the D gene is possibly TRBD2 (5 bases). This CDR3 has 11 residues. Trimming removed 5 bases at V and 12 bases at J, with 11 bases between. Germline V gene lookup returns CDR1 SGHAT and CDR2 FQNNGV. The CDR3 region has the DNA TGTGCCAGCAGCCCGGACTTTCTGCAGTTCTTC. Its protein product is CASSPDFLQFF.

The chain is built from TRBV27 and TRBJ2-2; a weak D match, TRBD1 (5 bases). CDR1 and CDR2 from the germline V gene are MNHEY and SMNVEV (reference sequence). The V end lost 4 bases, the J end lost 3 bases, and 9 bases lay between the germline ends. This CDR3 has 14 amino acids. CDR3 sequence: CASSSDRYTGELFF. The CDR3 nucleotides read TGTGCCAGCAGTTCTGACAGATACACCGGGGAGCTGTTTTTT.

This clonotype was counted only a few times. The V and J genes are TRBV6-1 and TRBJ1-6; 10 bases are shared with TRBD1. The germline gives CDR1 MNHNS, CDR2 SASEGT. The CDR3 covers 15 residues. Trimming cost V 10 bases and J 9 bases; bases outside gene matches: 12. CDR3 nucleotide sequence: TGTGCCACCAGCGGGGGACAGGGGCCGGGTTCACCCCTCCACTTT. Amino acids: CATSGGQGPGSPLHF.

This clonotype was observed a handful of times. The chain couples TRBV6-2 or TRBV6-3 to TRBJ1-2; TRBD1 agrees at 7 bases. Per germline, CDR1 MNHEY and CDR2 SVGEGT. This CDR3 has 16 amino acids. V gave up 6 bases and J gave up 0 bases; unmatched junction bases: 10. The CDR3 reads CASSPGTVYTNYGYTF. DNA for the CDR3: TGTGCCAGCAGCCCTGGGACAGTATATACTAACTATGGCTACACCTTC.